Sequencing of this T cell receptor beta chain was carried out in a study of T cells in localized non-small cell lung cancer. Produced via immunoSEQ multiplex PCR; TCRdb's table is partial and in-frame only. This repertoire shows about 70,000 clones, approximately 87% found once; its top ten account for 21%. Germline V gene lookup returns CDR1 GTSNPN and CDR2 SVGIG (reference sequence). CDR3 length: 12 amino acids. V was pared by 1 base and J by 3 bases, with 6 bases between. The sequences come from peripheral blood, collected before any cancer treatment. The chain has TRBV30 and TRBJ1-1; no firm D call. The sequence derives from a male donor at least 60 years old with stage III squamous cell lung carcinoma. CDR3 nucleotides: TGTGCCTGGAGTGGCCCGGACACTGAAGCTTTCTTT. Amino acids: CAWSGPDTEAFF.